What follows describes a single T cell receptor beta chain. Profiling relied on immunoSEQ multiplex PCR, and the TCRdb table lists in-frame clones only, not all of them. The data show 75,000 to 85,000 clones, 75% to 90% seen once. The germline V gene encodes CDR1 SEHNR and CDR2 FQNEAQ (reference sequence). The CDR3 is made up of 15 amino acids. Trimming at V came to 1 base and at J to 1 base, leaving 3 bases not matched to a gene. The sample originates from a study of T cell clones after liver transplantation. The wider study: Blood was drawn pre-transplant, before withdrawal, and after full or failed withdrawal.

The chain combines TRBV7-9 with TRBJ2-7; 8 bases agree with TRBD2. The sequencing used CD4+ T cells from blood, collected at the 22-month timepoint. The receptor's source is a human patient who received a liver transplant. Some T cells here may be from the graft donor. Here the CDR3 DNA reads TGTGCCAGCAGCTTAGACGCGGGGGGTTCCTACGAGCAGTACTTC. This gives the protein CASSLDAGGSYEQYF.